This passage covers 12 T cell receptor beta chains from one sample sequenced in a study of vaccination and CD4 T cells after COVID-19. Treatment indicated: approximately 9-day PBMC culture with coronavirus spike peptide pools or control peptides (ViraFEST assay). Scientists ran DNA taken from cultured CD4+ T cells through the Oncomine TCR Beta short-read assay for sequencing. TCRdb re-derived calls from the PCR reads in MiXCR, one entry per CDR3 protein. This table has around 10,000 distinct CDR3 sequences, just under 75% appearing once. These TCRs' antigens remain unknown. The material sequenced was CD4+ T cells from blood, cultured in vitro. The receptors here all came from a human donor who had recovered from COVID-19.

The V gene is TRBV7-2, the J gene TRBJ2-5, with 7 bases aligning to TRBD2. Trimming cost V 1 base and J 7 bases; bases outside gene matches: 9. The CDR3 runs to 15 residues. Germline lookup yields CDR1 SGHTA and CDR2 FQGNSA. The CDR3 loop is CASSLGSSGGGTQYF. The DNA of the CDR3 is TGTGCCAGCAGCTTAGGCTCTAGCGGTGGAGGGACCCAGTACTTC.

This chain connects TRBV6-1 to TRBJ1-2; maybe TRBD1 (6 bases). Trimming left V 7 bases short and J 4 bases short, with 16 bases between. Germline CDR1 reads MNHNS; CDR2 reads SASEGT. The CDR3 spans 14 residues. The CDR3 region is CASTLGGWSYGYTF. DNA of the CDR3: TGTGCCAGCACCTTAGGGGGATGGAGCTATGGCTACACCTTC.

The chain uses TRBV20-1 and TRBJ1-6; 7 nucleotides agree with TRBD1. The CDR3 spans 14 residues. The V gene's germline CDR1 is DFQATT and CDR2 SNEGSKA (reference sequence). The trim removed 6 bases at V and 4 bases at J, leaving 6 bases unmatched. The CDR3 nucleotides are TGCAGTGCCAAGGGACAGACTTATAATTCACCCCTCCACTTT. Its translation is CSAKGQTYNSPLHF.

The chain couples TRBV30 to TRBJ1-6, with D unclear. Per the germline V gene, CDR1 is GTSNPN and CDR2 is SVGIG (reference sequence). This CDR3 spans 13 amino acids. V shed 4 bases and J shed 7 bases, with 11 bases lying between them. The CDR3 loop reads CAWTLEWNSPLHF. As DNA, the CDR3 is TGTGCCTGGACGTTAGAGTGGAATTCACCCCTCCACTTT.

This clonotype was counted only a few times. The chain recombines TRBV20-1 with TRBJ1-1, with 8 nucleotides matching TRBD1. V lost 5 bases and J lost 9; bases outside the gene matches: 20. CDR3 length: 16 amino acids. Germline lookup yields CDR1 DFQATT and CDR2 SNEGSKA (reference sequence). The CDR3 loop reads CSADDRETGVRGKAFF. The DNA of the CDR3 is TGCAGTGCTGACGACCGGGAGACAGGGGTTCGTGGGAAAGCTTTCTTT.

This clonotype was picked up a small number of times. This sequence joins TRBV7-2 and TRBJ1-1, with no clear D. CDR1 is SGHTA, CDR2 FQGNSA, per germline. This CDR3 contains 13 residues. V was pared by 4 bases and J by 1 base, with 7 bases between. The CDR3 coding sequence is TGTGCCAGCAGCTCGGGCCCGAACACTGAAGCTTTCTTT. This translates into CASSSGPNTEAFF.

The chain links TRBV7-2 to TRBJ2-1; 7 bases fit TRBD2. The CDR3 consists of 15 residues. With V trimmed by 5 bases and J by 1 base, 5 bases remained unmatched. Germline lookup yields CDR1 SGHTA and CDR2 FQGNSA. As DNA, the CDR3 is TGTGCCAGCAGCCCCACTAGCGTGTCCTACAATGAGCAGTTCTTC. It encodes CASSPTSVSYNEQFF.

The gene calls are TRBV20-1 and TRBJ1-5, with D unresolved. This CDR3 has 15 residues. Germline CDR1 DFQATT, CDR2 SNEGSKA (reference sequence). Trimming shortened V by 1 base and J by 0 bases, and 10 bases separated the two germline ends. The CDR3 spells CSARVSGYSNQPQHF. The CDR3 nucleotides are TGCAGTGCTAGAGTCTCGGGATATAGCAATCAGCCCCAGCATTTT.

This rearrangement joins TRBV7-2 to TRBJ2-2; 8 bases fit TRBD1. The junction had 10 bases not matched to a gene; V was cut back by 5 bases and J by 5 bases. Germline assignment: CDR1 SGHTA and CDR2 FQGNSA. This CDR3 comprises 16 residues. This CDR3 reads CASSPQGAGGTGELFF. CDR3 sequence (DNA): TGTGCCAGCAGCCCGCAGGGGGCAGGGGGTACCGGGGAGCTGTTTTTT.

The rearrangement joins TRBV20-1 to TRBJ2-7; D is possibly TRBD1 (6 bases). Germline assignment: CDR1 DFQATT and CDR2 SNEGSKA (reference sequence). V was cut by 5 bases and J by 2 bases, with 16 bases left in between. This CDR3 is built from 14 residues. The CDR3 DNA reads TGCAGTGCTCGAGCCGGGACACCTCCCTACGAGCAGTACTTC. It translates to CSARAGTPPYEQYF.

The CDR3 loop is CATSDREGNHQPQHF. The CDR3 nucleotides are TGTGCCACCAGCGATCGAGAGGGGAATCATCAGCCCCAGCATTTT. The genes are TRBV15 and TRBJ1-5; TRBD1 might be the D (5 bases). Germline lookup yields CDR1 LNHNV and CDR2 YYDKDF (reference sequence). With 5 bases removed from V and 5 bases from J, the gap between germline ends came to 16 bases. CDR3 length: 15 amino acids.

This chain connects TRBV10-1 to TRBJ2-2; perhaps TRBD2 as D (6 bases). CDR3 length: 14 residues. Trimming cost V 4 bases and J 6 bases, with 12 bases left between them. CDR1 and CDR2 from the germline V gene are WNHNN and SYGVQD (reference sequence). The DNA for the CDR3 is TGCGCCAGCAGTGGGGTGACTAGGTCCGGGGAGCTGTTTTTT. It codes for CASSGVTRSGELFF.